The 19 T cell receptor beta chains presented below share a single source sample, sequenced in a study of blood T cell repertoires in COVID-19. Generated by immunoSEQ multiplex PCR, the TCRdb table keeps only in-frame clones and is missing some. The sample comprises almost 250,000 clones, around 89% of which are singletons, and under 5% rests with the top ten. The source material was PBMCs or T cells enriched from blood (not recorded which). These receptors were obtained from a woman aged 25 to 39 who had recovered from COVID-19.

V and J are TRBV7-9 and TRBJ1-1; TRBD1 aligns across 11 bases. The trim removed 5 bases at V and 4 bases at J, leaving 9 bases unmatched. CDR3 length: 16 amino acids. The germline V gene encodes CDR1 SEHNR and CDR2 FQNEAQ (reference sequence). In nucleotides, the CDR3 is TGTGCCAGCAGCCCCCGGGACAGGGGGGTGGGCACTGAAGCTTTCTTT. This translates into CASSPRDRGVGTEAFF.

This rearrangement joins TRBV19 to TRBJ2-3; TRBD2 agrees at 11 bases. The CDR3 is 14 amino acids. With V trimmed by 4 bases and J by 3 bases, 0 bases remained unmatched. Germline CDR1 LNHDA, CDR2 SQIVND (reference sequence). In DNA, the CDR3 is TGTGCCAGTAGTACTAGCGGGAGGACAGATACGCAGTATTTT. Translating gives CASSTSGRTDTQYF. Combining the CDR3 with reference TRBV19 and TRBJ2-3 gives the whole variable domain DGGITQSPKYLFRKEGQNVTLSCEQNLNHDAMYWYRQDPGQGLRLIYYSQIVNDFQKGDIAEGYSVSREKKESFPLTVTSAQKNPTAFYLCASSTSGRTDTQYFGPGTRLTVL.

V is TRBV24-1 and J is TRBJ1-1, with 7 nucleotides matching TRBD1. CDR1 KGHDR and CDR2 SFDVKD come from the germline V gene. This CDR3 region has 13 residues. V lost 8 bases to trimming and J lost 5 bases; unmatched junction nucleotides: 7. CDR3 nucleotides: TGTGCCACCACTGAGGGGGCCTGGACTGAAGCTTTCTTT. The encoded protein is CATTEGAWTEAFF.

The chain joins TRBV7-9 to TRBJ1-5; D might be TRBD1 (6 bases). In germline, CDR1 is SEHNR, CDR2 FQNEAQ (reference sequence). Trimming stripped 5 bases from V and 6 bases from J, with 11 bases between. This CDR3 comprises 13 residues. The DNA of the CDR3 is TGTGCCAGCAGCCCTGGGGGCGGTCAGCCCCAGCATTTT. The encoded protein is CASSPGGGQPQHF.

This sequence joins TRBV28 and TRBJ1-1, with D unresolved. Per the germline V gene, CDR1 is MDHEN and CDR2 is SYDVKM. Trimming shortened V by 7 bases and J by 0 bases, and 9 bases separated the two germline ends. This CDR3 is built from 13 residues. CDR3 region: CASTVIMNTEAFF. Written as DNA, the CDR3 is TGTGCCAGCACCGTAATAATGAACACTGAAGCTTTCTTT.

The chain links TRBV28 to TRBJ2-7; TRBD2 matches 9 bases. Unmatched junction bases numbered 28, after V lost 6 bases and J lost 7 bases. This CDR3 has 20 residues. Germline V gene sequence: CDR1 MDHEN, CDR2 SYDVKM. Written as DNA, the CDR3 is TGTGCCAGCAGGATGTCCCTCTTTTCTAGCGGGACAGTCCTGGGGGGTGAGCAGTACTTC. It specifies CASRMSLFSSGTVLGGEQYF.

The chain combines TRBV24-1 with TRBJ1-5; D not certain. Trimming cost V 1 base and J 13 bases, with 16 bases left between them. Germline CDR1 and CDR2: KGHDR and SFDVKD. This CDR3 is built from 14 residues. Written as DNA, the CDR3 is TGTGCCACCAGTGATTTCGGAGCCCTAGATCATCAGCATTTT. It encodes CATSDFGALDHQHF.

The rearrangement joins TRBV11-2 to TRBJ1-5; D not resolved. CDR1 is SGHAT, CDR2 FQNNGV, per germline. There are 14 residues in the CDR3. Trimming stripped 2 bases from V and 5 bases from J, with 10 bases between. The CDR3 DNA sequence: TGTGCCAGCAGCTTACTTGGAGGCGATCAGCCCCAGCATTTT. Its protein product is CASSLLGGDQPQHF.

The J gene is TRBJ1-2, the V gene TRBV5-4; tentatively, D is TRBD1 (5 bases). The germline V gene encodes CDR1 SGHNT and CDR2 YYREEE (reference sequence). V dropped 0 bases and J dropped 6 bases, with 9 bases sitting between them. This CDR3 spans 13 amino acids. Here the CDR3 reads CASSLAGKNGYTF. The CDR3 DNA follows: TGTGCCAGCAGCTTGGCAGGGAAAAATGGCTACACCTTC.

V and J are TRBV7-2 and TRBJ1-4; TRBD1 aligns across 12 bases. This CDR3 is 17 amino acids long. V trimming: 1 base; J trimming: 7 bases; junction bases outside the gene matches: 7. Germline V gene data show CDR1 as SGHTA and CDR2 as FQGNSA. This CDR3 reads CASSLVGQGAASEKLFF. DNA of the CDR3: TGTGCCAGCAGCTTAGTGGGACAGGGGGCGGCCAGTGAAAAACTGTTTTTT. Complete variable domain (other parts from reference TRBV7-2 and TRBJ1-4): GAGVSQSPSNKVTEKGKDVELRCDPISGHTALYWYRQSLGQGLEFLIYFQGNSAPDKSGLPSDRFSAERTGGSVSTLTIQRTQQEDSAVYLCASSLVGQGAASEKLFFGSGTQLSVL.

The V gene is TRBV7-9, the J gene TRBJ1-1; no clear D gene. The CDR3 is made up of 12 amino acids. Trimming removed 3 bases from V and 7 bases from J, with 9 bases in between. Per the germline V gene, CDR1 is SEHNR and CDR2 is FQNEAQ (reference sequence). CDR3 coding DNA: TGTGCCAGCAGCTTGAGCGGCATTGAAGCTTTCTTT. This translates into CASSLSGIEAFF.

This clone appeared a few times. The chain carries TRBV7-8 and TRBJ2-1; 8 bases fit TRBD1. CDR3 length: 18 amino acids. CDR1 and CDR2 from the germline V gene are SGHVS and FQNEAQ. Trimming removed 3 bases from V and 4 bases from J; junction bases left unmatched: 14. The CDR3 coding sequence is TGTGCCAGCAGCTTGACAGGGGCTGCGAGGGGAGCATACAATGAGCAGTTCTTC. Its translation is CASSLTGAARGAYNEQFF.

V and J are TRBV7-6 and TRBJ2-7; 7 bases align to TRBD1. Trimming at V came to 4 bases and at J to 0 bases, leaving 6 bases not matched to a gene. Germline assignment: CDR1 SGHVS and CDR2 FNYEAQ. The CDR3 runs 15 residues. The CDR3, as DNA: TGTGCCAGCAGCTCTTGGACAGGTAACTCCTACGAGCAGTACTTC. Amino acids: CASSSWTGNSYEQYF. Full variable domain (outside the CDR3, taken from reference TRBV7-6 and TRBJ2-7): GAGVSQSPRYKVTKRGQDVALRCDPISGHVSLYWYRQALGQGPEFLTYFNYEAQQDKSGLPNDRFSAERPEGSISTLTIQRTEQRDSAMYRCASSSWTGNSYEQYFGPGTRLTVT.

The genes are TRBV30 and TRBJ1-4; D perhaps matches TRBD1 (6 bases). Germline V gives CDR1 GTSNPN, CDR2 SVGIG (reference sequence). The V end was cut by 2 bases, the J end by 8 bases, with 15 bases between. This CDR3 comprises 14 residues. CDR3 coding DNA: TGTGCCTGGAGTATCTCCGGGACACCGGAAAAACTGTTTTTT. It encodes CAWSISGTPEKLFF.

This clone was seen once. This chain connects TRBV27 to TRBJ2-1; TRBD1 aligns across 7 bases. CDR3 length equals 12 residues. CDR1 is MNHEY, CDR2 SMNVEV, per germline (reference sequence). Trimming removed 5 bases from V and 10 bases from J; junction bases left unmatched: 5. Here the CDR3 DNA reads TGTGCCAGCAGTGACAGGGTCGGGGAGCAGTTCTTC. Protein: CASSDRVGEQFF.

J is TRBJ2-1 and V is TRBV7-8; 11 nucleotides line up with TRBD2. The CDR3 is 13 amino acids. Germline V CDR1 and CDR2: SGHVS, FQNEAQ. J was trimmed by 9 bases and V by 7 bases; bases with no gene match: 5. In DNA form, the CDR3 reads TGTGCCAGCATAACTAGCGGGAGTTTTGAGCAGTTCTTC. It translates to CASITSGSFEQFF.

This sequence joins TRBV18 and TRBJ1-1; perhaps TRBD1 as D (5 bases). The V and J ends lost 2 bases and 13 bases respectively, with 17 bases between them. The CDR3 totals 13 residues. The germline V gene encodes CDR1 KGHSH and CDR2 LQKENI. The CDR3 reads CASSPEQALPVFF. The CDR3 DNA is TGTGCCAGCTCACCAGAACAGGCCCTACCAGTTTTCTTT.

The CDR3 region is CASRRDRANSPLHF. The CDR3 DNA sequence: TGTGCCAGCAGGCGGGACAGGGCTAATTCACCCCTCCACTTT. J is TRBJ1-6 and V is TRBV28; 9 bases map to TRBD1. Germline V CDR1 and CDR2: MDHEN, SYDVKM. V lost 6 bases to trimming and J lost 6 bases; unmatched junction nucleotides: 3. The CDR3 runs to 14 residues.

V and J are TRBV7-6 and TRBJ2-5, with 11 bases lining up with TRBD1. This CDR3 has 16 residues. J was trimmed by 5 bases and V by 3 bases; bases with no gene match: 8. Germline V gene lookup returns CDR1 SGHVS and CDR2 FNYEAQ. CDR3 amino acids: CASSFWTGGGTETQYF. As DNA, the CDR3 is TGTGCCAGCAGCTTCTGGACAGGGGGCGGGACGGAGACCCAGTACTTC.